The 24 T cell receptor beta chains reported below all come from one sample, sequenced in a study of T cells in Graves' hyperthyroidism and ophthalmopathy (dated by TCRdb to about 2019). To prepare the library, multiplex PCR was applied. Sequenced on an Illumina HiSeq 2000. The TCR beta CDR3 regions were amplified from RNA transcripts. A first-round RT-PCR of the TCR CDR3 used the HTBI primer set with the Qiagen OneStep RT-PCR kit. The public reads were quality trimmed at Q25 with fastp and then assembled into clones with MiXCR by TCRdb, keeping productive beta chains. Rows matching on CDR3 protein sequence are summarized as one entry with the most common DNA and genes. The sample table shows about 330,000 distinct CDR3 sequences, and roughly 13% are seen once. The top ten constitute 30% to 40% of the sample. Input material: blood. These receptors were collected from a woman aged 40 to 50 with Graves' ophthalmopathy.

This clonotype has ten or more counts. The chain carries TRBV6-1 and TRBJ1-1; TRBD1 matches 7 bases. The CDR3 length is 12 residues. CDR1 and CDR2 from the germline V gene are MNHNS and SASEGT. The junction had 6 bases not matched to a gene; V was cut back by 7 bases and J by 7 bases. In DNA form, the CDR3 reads TGTGCCAGCATAGGGGGCGGAGGTGAAGCTTTCTTT. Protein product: CASIGGGGEAFF.

The CDR3 DNA reads TGTGCCAGTAGTATAGGGGGCTTAGTTCGGAACACTGAAGCTTTCTTT. Amino acid sequence: CASSIGGLVRNTEAFF. The V gene is TRBV19, the J gene TRBJ1-1; tentatively, D is TRBD1 (5 bases). V was trimmed by 1 base and J by 1 base, leaving 13 bases between them. Germline assignment: CDR1 LNHDA and CDR2 SQIVND (reference sequence). The CDR3 runs to 16 residues.

The CDR3 DNA reads TGTGCCAGCAGCCCCGCCGGGACTAATGAAAAACTGTTTTTT. This sequence encodes CASSPAGTNEKLFF. The rearrangement links TRBV7-9 to TRBJ1-4; the D is unclear. V lost 5 bases and J 2 bases, leaving 9 bases between the germline ends. The CDR3 is 14 amino acids. The germline gives CDR1 SEHNR, CDR2 FQNEAQ (reference sequence).

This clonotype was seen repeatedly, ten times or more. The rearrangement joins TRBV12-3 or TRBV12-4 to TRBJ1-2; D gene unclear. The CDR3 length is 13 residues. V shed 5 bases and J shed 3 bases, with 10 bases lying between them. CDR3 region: CASSPSPDYGYTF. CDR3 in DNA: TGTGCCAGCAGTCCTAGCCCAGACTATGGCTACACCTTC.

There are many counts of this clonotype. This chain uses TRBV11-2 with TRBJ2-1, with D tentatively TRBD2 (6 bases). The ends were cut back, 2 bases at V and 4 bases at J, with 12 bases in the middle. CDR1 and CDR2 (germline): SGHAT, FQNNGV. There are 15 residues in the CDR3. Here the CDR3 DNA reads TGTGCCAGCAGCTTACAACTAGCTGCGTACAATGAGCAGTTCTTC. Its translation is CASSLQLAAYNEQFF.

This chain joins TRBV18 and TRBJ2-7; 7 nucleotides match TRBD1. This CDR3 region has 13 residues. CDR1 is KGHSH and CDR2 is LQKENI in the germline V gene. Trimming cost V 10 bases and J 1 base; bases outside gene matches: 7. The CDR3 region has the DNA TGTGCCACCCGACAGGGCGCATCCTACGAGCAGTACTTC. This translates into CATRQGASYEQYF.

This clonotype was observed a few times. Here the CDR3 DNA reads TGTGCCAGCTCACCCGGGAGCCCGTACACCGGGGAGCTGTTTTTT. This sequence encodes CASSPGSPYTGELFF. The rearrangement uses TRBV18 and TRBJ2-2; D is perhaps TRBD2 (6 bases). Trimming pared 3 bases from V and 3 bases from J, leaving 11 bases between. Germline values: CDR1 KGHSH, CDR2 LQKENI. CDR3 size: 15 residues.

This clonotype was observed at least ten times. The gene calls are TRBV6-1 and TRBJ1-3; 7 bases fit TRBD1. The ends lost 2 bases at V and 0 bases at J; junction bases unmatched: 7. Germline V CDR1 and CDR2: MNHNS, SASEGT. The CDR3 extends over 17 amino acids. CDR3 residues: CASSERGDSPSGNTIYF. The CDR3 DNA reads TGTGCCAGCAGTGAAAGGGGGGACAGCCCCTCTGGAAACACCATATATTTT.

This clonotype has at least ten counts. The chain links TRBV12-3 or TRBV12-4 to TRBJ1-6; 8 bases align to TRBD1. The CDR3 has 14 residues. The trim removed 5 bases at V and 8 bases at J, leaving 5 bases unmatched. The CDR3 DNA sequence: TGTGCCAGCAGTGCGACAGGGGCATATTCACCCCTCCACTTT. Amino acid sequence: CASSATGAYSPLHF.

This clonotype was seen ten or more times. The CDR3 nucleotides read TGTGCCATCAGTGAGTCTACGGGGGGCCGGGACAATGAGCAGTTCTTC. Translated, it gives CAISESTGGRDNEQFF. The V gene is TRBV10-3, the J gene TRBJ2-1, with a tentative D call TRBD2 (7 bases). Trimming shortened V by 0 bases and J by 5 bases, and 14 bases separated the two germline ends. This CDR3 contains 16 residues. Germline values: CDR1 ENHRY, CDR2 SYGVKD.

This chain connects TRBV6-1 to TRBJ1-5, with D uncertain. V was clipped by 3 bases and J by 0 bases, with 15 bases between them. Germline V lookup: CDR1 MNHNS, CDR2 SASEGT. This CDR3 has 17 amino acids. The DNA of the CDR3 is TGTGCCAGCAGTGATGAGGACGGACTGTATAGCAATCAGCCCCAGCATTTT. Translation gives CASSDEDGLYSNQPQHF.

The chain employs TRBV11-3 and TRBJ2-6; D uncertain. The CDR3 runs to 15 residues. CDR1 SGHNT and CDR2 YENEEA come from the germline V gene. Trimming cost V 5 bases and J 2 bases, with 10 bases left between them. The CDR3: CASSPYSAGANVLTF. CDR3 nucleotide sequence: TGTGCCAGCAGCCCCTATTCTGCTGGGGCCAACGTCCTGACTTTC. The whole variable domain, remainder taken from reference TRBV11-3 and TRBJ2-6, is EAGVVQSPRYKIIEKKQPVAFWCNPISGHNTLYWYLQNLGQGPELLIRYENEEAVDDSQLPKDRFSAERLKGVDSTLKIQPAELGDSAVYLCASSPYSAGANVLTFGAGSRLTVL.

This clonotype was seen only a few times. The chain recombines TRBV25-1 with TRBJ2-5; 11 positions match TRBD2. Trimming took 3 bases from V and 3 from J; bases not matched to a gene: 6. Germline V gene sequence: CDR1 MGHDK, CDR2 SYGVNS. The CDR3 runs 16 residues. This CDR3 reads CASSEGTSGPKETQYF. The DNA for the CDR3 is TGTGCCAGCAGTGAGGGGACTAGCGGACCTAAAGAGACCCAGTACTTC. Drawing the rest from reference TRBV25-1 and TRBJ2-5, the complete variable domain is EADIYQTPRYLVIGTGKKITLECSQTMGHDKMYWYQQDPGMELHLIHYSYGVNSTEKGDLSSESTVSRIRTEHFPLTLESARPSHTSQYLCASSEGTSGPKETQYFGPGTRLLVL.

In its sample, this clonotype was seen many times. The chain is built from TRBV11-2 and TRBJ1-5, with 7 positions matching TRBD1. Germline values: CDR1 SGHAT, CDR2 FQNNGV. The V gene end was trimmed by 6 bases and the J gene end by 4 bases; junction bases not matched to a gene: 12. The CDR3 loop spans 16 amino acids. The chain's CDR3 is CASSHVRRQGNQPQHF. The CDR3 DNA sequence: TGTGCCAGCAGTCACGTTCGCCGACAGGGTAATCAGCCCCAGCATTTT.

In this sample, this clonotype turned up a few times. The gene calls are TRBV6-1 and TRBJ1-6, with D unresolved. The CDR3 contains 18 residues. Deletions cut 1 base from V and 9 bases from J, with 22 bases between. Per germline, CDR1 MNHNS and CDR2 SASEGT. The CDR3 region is CASSEDMWVSQKGSPLHF. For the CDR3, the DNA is TGTGCCAGCAGTGAAGATATGTGGGTAAGCCAGAAAGGTTCACCCCTCCACTTT.

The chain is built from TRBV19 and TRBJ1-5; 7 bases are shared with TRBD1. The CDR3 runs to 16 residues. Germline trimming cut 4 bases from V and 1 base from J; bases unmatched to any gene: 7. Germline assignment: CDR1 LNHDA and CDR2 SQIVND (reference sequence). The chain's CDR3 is CASSRRGTASNQPQHF. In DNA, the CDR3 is TGTGCCAGTAGTAGGCGAGGGACAGCGAGCAATCAGCCCCAGCATTTT.

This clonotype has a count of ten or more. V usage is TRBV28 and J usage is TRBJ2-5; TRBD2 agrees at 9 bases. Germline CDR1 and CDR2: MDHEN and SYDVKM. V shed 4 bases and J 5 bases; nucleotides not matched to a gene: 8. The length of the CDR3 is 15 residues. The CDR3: CASSSSSRGGETQYF. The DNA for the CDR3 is TGTGCCAGCAGTTCTTCCTCGCGGGGGGGGGAGACCCAGTACTTC.

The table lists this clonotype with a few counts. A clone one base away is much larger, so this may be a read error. The CDR3 is CASSSSGQEGYEQYF. For the CDR3, the DNA is TGTGCCAGCAGTTCGTCCGGGCAGGAGGGGTACGAGCAGTACTTC. The chain links TRBV6-1 to TRBJ2-7; weak D call: TRBD2 (6 bases). V lost 5 bases to trimming and J lost 4 bases, with 18 bases between them. The CDR3 loop spans 15 amino acids. In germline, CDR1 is MNHNS, CDR2 SASEGT.

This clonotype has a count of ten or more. The CDR3: CASSVAARNTGELFF. CDR3 DNA: TGTGCCAGCAGCGTAGCGGCCCGAAACACCGGGGAGCTGTTTTTT. V usage is TRBV9 and J usage is TRBJ2-2; D ambiguous. Trimming removed 0 bases from V and 2 bases from J, with 8 bases in between. The V gene's germline CDR1 is SGDLS and CDR2 YYNGEE. The CDR3 runs 15 residues.

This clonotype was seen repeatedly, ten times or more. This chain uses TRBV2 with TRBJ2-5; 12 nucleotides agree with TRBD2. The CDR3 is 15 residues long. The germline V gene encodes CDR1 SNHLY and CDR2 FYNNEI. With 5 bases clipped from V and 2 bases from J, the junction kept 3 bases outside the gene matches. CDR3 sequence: CASSRLAGEQETQYF. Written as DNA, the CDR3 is TGTGCCAGCAGTAGACTAGCGGGGGAACAAGAGACCCAGTACTTC.

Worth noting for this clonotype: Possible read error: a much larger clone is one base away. The CDR3 spells CAISERLAVTDTQYF. CDR3 sequence (DNA): TGTGCCATCAGTGAAAGACTAGCGGTAACAGATACGCAGTATTTT. This chain uses TRBV10-3 with TRBJ2-3; TRBD2 aligns across 9 bases. CDR3 size: 15 residues. Germline V lookup: CDR1 ENHRY, CDR2 SYGVKD. V lost 3 bases and J lost 3; bases outside the gene matches: 4.

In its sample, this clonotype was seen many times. The CDR3: CASSPNYGYTF. CDR3 sequence (DNA): TGTGCCAGTTCCCCTAACTATGGCTACACCTTC. The V call is TRBV10-3, the J call TRBJ1-2; no clear D gene. CDR1 and CDR2 (germline): ENHRY, SYGVKD. The CDR3 length is 11 residues. Trimming removed 10 bases from V and 0 bases from J, with 6 bases in between.

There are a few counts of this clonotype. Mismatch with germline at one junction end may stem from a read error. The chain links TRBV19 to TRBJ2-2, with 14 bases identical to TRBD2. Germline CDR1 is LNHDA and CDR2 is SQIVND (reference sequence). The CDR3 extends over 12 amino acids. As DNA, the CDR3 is TGTGCCAGTAGTGAGACTAGCGGGGGGGCTGTTTTT. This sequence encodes CASSETSGGAVF.

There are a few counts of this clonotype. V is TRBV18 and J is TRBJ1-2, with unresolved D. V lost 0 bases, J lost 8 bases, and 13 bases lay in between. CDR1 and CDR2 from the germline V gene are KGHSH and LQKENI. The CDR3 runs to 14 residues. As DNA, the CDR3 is TGTGCCAGCTCACCACCGTCGGTACCGGGGGGCTACACCTTC. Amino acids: CASSPPSVPGGYTF.